The 7 T cell receptor beta chains in this list originate from one sample, sequenced in a study of T cell changes during pregnancy in multiple sclerosis (dated by TCRdb to about 2019). The method behind the library was the immunoSEQ multiplex PCR assay. Here the immuneACCESS table is served through TCRdb, limited to in-frame sequences with V and J called. Missing clones are a known gap in these copies; in checked studies unresolved V genes cover under half, and the rest lacks a known reason. For this sample the table gives more than 45,000 clones, of which roughly 93% were detected only once. The ten largest clones take up around 3.7% of the sample. The starting material was CD8+ T cells from peripheral blood mononuclear cells, obtained in the second trimester of pregnancy. The receptor set was obtained from a female donor with multiple sclerosis, enrolled in a pregnancy study.

The rearrangement links TRBV7-2 to TRBJ1-5; D is uncertain. V lost 0 bases and J 5 bases, leaving 8 bases between the germline ends. The germline V gene has CDR1 SGHTA and CDR2 FQGNSA. The CDR3 totals 14 residues. CDR3 nucleotides: TGTGCCAGCAGCTTAGCGCCGGGGTATCAGCCCCAGCATTTT. This encodes CASSLAPGYQPQHF.

The chain joins TRBV11-2 to TRBJ1-6; no clear D gene. Trimming cost V 2 bases and J 7 bases, with 9 bases left between them. The CDR3 has 14 residues. Germline V gives CDR1 SGHAT, CDR2 FQNNGV. The CDR3 sequence is CASSLLIQNSPLHF. The CDR3 DNA follows: TGTGCCAGCAGCTTACTAATACAGAATTCACCCCTCCACTTT.

V gene TRBV7-8 combines with J gene TRBJ2-7; D possibly corresponds to TRBD1 (5 bases). CDR1 SGHVS and CDR2 FQNEAQ come from the germline V gene. Trimming took off 6 bases at V and 3 bases at J, with 6 bases between the two ends. This CDR3 contains 11 residues. CDR3 sequence: CASRDSYEQYF. Here the CDR3 DNA reads TGTGCCAGCAGAGACAGCTACGAGCAGTACTTC.

V usage is TRBV4-1 and J usage is TRBJ2-1; no clear D. The germline V and J ends were trimmed by 4 bases and 0 bases, with 13 bases remaining between them. CDR3 length equals 16 residues. Per the germline V gene, CDR1 is MGHRA and CDR2 is YSYEKL. CDR3 region: CASSPPDRSSYNEQFF. The CDR3 bases are TGCGCCAGCAGCCCCCCTGACCGGAGCTCCTACAATGAGCAGTTCTTC.

The chain couples TRBV11-2 to TRBJ1-1; no clear D gene. Trimming left V 5 bases short and J 7 bases short, with 8 bases between. This CDR3 is built from 11 residues. Per germline, CDR1 SGHAT and CDR2 FQNNGV. CDR3 DNA: TGTGCCAGCAGCCCGCCGGGTGAAGCTTTCTTT. It yields the protein CASSPPGEAFF.

The chain has TRBV6-1 and TRBJ1-1; tentative D call: TRBD1 (5 bases). The V end was cut by 4 bases, the J end by 1 base, with 10 bases between. CDR1 and CDR2 from the germline V gene are MNHNS and SASEGT. The CDR3 has 14 residues. In DNA form, the CDR3 reads TGTGCCAGCAGTGGGACACTCGCGAACACTGAAGCTTTCTTT. This codes for CASSGTLANTEAFF.

This clone was seen a single time. The CDR3 bases are TGTGCCAGCAGCCCGGAGGGCTACGAGCAGTACTTC. Its protein product is CASSPEGYEQYF. The rearrangement links TRBV7-6 to TRBJ2-7; perhaps TRBD2 as D (6 bases). V dropped 5 bases and J dropped 3 bases, with 8 bases sitting between them. Germline-derived CDR1 and CDR2 are SGHVS and FNYEAQ. CDR3 size: 12 residues.